These T cell receptor beta chains were read from a single sample in a study of cytotoxic CD8 clonotypes in ibrutinib-treated CLL. Assay: immunoSEQ multiplex PCR; the TCRdb copy retains only in-frame clones and omits some. This table holds about 45,000 clones, roughly 76% found once. The source was PBMCs, collected after 12 months of ibrutinib treatment. The receptors were sampled from a human donor with chronic lymphocytic leukemia. The conserved cysteine and the conserved F or W are not part of the CDR3 here. Clone size is shown for a subset of rows, as once, few, many or a class of expanded clone.

V,size,CDR3
TRBV18,few,ASSPGTTNTEAF
TRBV5-1,.,ASRPDSNQPQH
TRBV6-1,.,ASSELLGTGKTYEQY
TRBV10-3,.,AISERGSSAYGYT
TRBV6-5,.,ATSRDSNQPQH
TRBV11-3,.,ASSFATGSALNTGELF
TRBV5-6,once,ASSFGQVNSNQPQH
TRBV4-2,few,ASSQDRNREVYEQY
TRBV29-1,.,SVRTGAGETQY
TRBV19,few,ASWARRGGYT
TRBV9,.,ASSPGLHSYEQY
TRBV27,.,ASSRGTGGGMNTEAF
TRBV13,few,ASSLTTPGAEAF
TRBV6-5,once,ASSYSRVYEQY
TRBV15,.,ATSEGAGRRRSYGYT
TRBV7-6,.,ASSSMGTEAF
TRBV7-2,.,ASSLDPGPGQPQH